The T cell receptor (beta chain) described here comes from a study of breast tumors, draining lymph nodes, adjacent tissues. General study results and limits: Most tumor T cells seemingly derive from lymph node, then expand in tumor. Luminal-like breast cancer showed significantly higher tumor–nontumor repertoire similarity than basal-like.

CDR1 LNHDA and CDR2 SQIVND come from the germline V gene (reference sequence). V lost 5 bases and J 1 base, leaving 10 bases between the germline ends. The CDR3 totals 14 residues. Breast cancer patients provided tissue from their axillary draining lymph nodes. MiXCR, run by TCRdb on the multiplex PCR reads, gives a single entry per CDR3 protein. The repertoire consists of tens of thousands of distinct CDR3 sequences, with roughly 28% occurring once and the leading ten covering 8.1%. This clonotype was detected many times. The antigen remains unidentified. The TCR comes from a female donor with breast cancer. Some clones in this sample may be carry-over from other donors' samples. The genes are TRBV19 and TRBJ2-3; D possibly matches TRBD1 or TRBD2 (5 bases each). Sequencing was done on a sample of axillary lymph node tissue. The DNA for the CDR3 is TGTGCCAGTAGTGCCCAGGGACGCACAGATACGCAGTATTTT. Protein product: CASSAQGRTDTQYF.